The entry below gives a single TCR beta chain sequence along with its context. The record originates from a study of blood T cell repertoires in COVID-19. Study summary: Samples taken during acute and convalescent COVID-19 were collected in the United States, Italy and Spain.

The CDR3 spans 13 residues. Trimming shortened V by 0 bases and J by 5 bases, and 8 bases separated the two germline ends. CDR1 and CDR2 (germline): SGDLS, YYNGEE. Methods used by the authors: It was from reference gene primer amplification that nucleated cell counts were estimated. Using immunoSEQ multiplex PCR, the repertoire was profiled, and TCRdb retains in-frame clones only, with some absent. That table is the source of V, J and clone size, and D and trimming were worked out from the DNA. The table includes around 200,000 clones, roughly nine tenths detected once. The sequence was obtained from a woman aged 50 to 65 with acute or convalescent COVID-19. The J gene is TRBJ2-5, the V gene TRBV9; possibly TRBD2 for D (6 bases). Sequenced input: peripheral blood. CDR3 protein: CASSVDRGETQYF. CDR3 nucleotide sequence: TGTGCCAGCAGCGTAGACCGGGGGGAGACCCAGTACTTC.